The rows below give T cell receptor beta chains drawn from one sample of a study of graft-versus-host responses after intestinal transplantation. TCRdb keeps only in-frame clones here, not all; method: immunoSEQ multiplex PCR. The sample carries about 46,000 clones, 80% to 95% recorded once. The material sequenced was PBMCs, taken around 27 months after a first intestinal transplant, on the day of a second. The origin of the receptors is a human patient who received an intestinal transplant, so some T cells may come from the graft donor. CDR3s include the opening cysteine and the closing phenylalanine or tryptophan. D genes are given only for firm matches. Only part of the rows carry a size: once, few, many, or a class if the clone is expanded.

j_call	v_call	d_call	clone_size	cdr3_aa	cdr3_nt
TRBJ2-5	TRBV30	-	-	CAWSPYPQETQYF	TGTGCCTGGAGTCCTTATCCCCAAGAGACCCAGTACTTC
TRBJ2-7	TRBV27	-	-	CASSPSADPYEQYF	TGTGCCAGCAGTCCGTCAGCGGATCCCTACGAGCAGTACTTC
TRBJ2-6	TRBV4-2	TRBD2	-	CASSQDGGAGANVLTF	TGTGCCAGCAGCCAAGATGGGGGGGCTGGGGCCAACGTCCTGACTTTC
TRBJ1-5	TRBV6-5	-	-	CASSYSPRQPQHF	TGTGCCAGCAGTTACTCACCCCGTCAGCCCCAGCATTTT
TRBJ2-7	TRBV28	-	-	CASRGTSSYEQYF	TGTGCCAGCAGAGGGACATCCTCCTACGAGCAGTACTTC
TRBJ1-4	TRBV6-1	-	-	CASSEGTRWAHF	TGTGCCAGCAGTGAAGGAACCCGATGGGCCCATTTT
TRBJ1-4	TRBV5-1	-	-	CASSPSTANNEKLFF	TGCGCCAGCAGCCCCTCGACGGCAAATAATGAAAAACTGTTTTTT
TRBJ2-7	TRBV28	-	few	CASSTVGGTSYEQYF	TGTGCCAGCAGTACGGTGGGTGGGACATCATACGAGCAGTACTTC
TRBJ2-7	TRBV6-5	-	-	CASSYSRGSSYEQYF	TGTGCCAGCAGTTACTCCAGGGGTTCTTCCTACGAGCAGTACTTC
TRBJ1-1	TRBV7-9	-	-	CASSPRTPNTEAFF	TGTGCCAGCAGCCCACGGACTCCCAACACTGAAGCTTTCTTT
TRBJ1-3	TRBV6-5	-	-	CASAWSDSSGNTIYF	TGTGCCAGCGCTTGGTCGGACAGCTCTGGAAACACCATATATTTT
TRBJ2-7	TRBV11-2	-	-	CASSLGGRPYEQYF	TGTGCCAGCAGCTTAGGTGGCAGGCCCTACGAGCAGTACTTC
TRBJ2-7	TRBV9	-	once	CASSVGNGGPLYEQYF	TGTGCCAGCAGCGTAGGAAACGGGGGCCCTCTCTACGAGCAGTACTTC
TRBJ1-1	TRBV6-1	-	-	CASSVGGAGNTEAFF	TGTGCCAGCAGTGTGGGGGGCGCCGGGAACACTGAAGCTTTCTTT
TRBJ2-1	TRBV9	-	-	CASSVEPGGSYNEQFF	TGTGCCAGCAGCGTAGAACCTGGGGGCTCCTACAATGAGCAGTTCTTC
TRBJ2-7	TRBV5-6	-	-	CASSPTDSYEQYF	TGTGCCAGCAGCCCGACAGACTCCTACGAGCAGTACTTC
TRBJ2-1	TRBV7-9	-	once	CASSLVGSYNEQFF	TGTGCCAGCAGCTTAGTTGGCTCCTACAATGAGCAGTTCTTC
TRBJ1-2	TRBV6-6	-	few	CASSPGGARGYTF	TGTGCCAGCAGTCCGGGGGGCGCCAGGGGCTACACCTTC
TRBJ1-5	TRBV2	-	once	CASSGLSKNQPQHF	TGTGCCAGCAGTGGGTTGTCGAAAAATCAGCCCCAGCATTTT
TRBJ2-1	TRBV7-3	TRBD2	-	CASSSQEAGGQFF	TGTGCCAGCAGCTCCCAAGAGGCGGGAGGGCAGTTCTTC
TRBJ1-2	TRBV9	-	-	CASSVRTEPNYGYTF	TGTGCCAGCAGCGTCCGGACAGAACCTAACTATGGCTACACCTTC
TRBJ2-6	TRBV28	-	-	CASRKTEYGANVLTF	TGTGCCAGCAGAAAGACCGAGTACGGGGCCAACGTCCTGACTTTC
TRBJ2-2	TRBV9	TRBD1	-	CASSDRTGYTGELFF	TGTGCCAGCAGCGACCGGACAGGGTATACCGGGGAGCTGTTTTTT
TRBJ1-1	TRBV7-2	-	-	CASSLWEGALNTEAFF	TGTGCCAGCAGCTTGTGGGAGGGAGCCTTGAACACTGAAGCTTTCTTT
TRBJ2-7	TRBV6-1	TRBD1	-	CASLRQGQDYEQYF	TGTGCCAGCCTAAGACAGGGACAGGATTACGAGCAGTACTTC
TRBJ1-5	TRBV6-6	-	-	CASSYFGGAGKHF	TGTGCCAGCAGTTATTTCGGTGGGGCAGGGAAGCATTTT
TRBJ2-3	TRBV19	TRBD2	-	CASSMRTSGFTDTQYF	TGTGCCAGTAGTATGAGGACTAGCGGCTTCACAGATACGCAGTATTTT
TRBJ2-7	TRBV4-1	-	-	CASSQVDGGYEQYF	TGCGCCAGCAGCCAAGTTGACGGGGGCTACGAGCAGTACTTC
TRBJ1-5	TRBV10-1	-	-	CASSWDIYSNQPQHF	TGCGCCAGCAGTTGGGACATCTATAGCAATCAGCCCCAGCATTTT
TRBJ1-1	TRBV14	-	-	CASSRPGANTEAFF	TGTGCCAGCAGCCGTCCGGGGGCGAACACTGAAGCTTTCTTT
TRBJ2-7	TRBV19	TRBD1	-	CASSITLDRIYEQYF	TGTGCCAGTAGTATAACGCTGGACAGGATCTACGAGCAGTACTTC
TRBJ1-2	TRBV12-1	-	-	CASSFTENYGYTF	TGTGCCAGCAGCTTCACGGAAAATTATGGCTACACCTTC
TRBJ2-1	TRBV2	-	-	CAITSQNEQFF	TGTGCCATCACGAGTCAGAATGAGCAGTTCTTC
TRBJ1-4	TRBV5-1	TRBD1	-	CASSPRQGDEKLFF	TGCGCCAGCAGTCCCCGACAGGGGGATGAAAAACTGTTTTTT
TRBJ2-1	TRBV10-3	-	-	CAKPPPHNEQFF	TGTGCCAAACCACCTCCCCACAATGAGCAGTTCTTC
TRBJ2-5	TRBV5-1	-	-	CASSRFTGALRADQETQYF	TGCGCCAGCAGCCGCTTTACAGGAGCTTTGCGAGCAGACCAAGAGACCCAGTACTTC
TRBJ2-7	TRBV6-5	TRBD1	-	CASSYRGQAYEQYF	TGTGCCAGCAGTTACAGGGGGCAGGCCTACGAGCAGTACTTC
TRBJ1-1	TRBV25-1	TRBD1	-	CASSNRGPRRTEAFF	TGTGCCAGCAGTAACAGGGGCCCAAGACGGACTGAAGCTTTCTTT
TRBJ2-3	TRBV11-3	-	-	CASSLQFPTDTQYF	TGTGCCAGCAGCTTACAGTTCCCCACAGATACGCAGTATTTT
TRBJ2-1	TRBV30	TRBD2	-	CAWAAGSSYNEQFF	TGTGCCTGGGCAGCGGGGAGCTCCTACAATGAGCAGTTCTTC
TRBJ1-2	TRBV29-1	-	-	CSVRRDYGYTF	TGCAGCGTCCGGCGGGACTATGGCTACACCTTC